This entry is about one T cell receptor beta chain. Which antigen it targets is not known. No per-base quality is available; no much larger clone lies one base away. This record belongs to a study of blood T cells in healthy people across ages (dated by TCRdb to the mid-2010s). Study-wide context: In model experiments, template switching captured roughly one uniquely barcoded TCR beta cDNA molecule for every two T cells. The donors were divided into four age groups: young (average around 15 years), middle-aged (roughly 40), aged (approximately 62) and long-lived (roughly 86). To track age-related changes in TCR beta repertoire diversity, the study relied on deep sequencing normalized with unique cDNA molecular identifiers. Donors of different ages were randomly distributed across sequencing lanes to avoid experimental bias. For two donors (one aged 18 to 29 and one aged 80 or older), the study analyzed two additional independent replicas of 1 million unique cDNA reads from the same blood draw.

The protocol used for the library was 5' RACE. Sequencing was carried out with an Illumina HiSeq 2500. A second PCR of about 6 to 11 cycles was run with a J-beta primer mix and a sample-barcoded 5' primer. Each TCR beta cDNA molecule received a unique molecular identifier from a template-switch 5' adaptor carrying 12 random nucleotides. Each sample yielded at least 3 million CDR3-containing paired-end reads. All of the RNA was converted into first-strand cDNA using the Mint cDNA synthesis kit, with a TRBC-specific oligonucleotide serving as the primer. Following uracil-DNA glycosylase treatment, all cDNA underwent a first 18-cycle PCR with the universal primers M1SS and BC2_uni_R. In the source study's methods: Normalization of each sample was performed by random selection of 1 million high-quality reads, each carrying a distinct molecular identifier. Reads sharing molecular identifiers were discarded rather than binned into consensus sequences. MiTCR, set to a Q25 quality threshold and the strictest error-elimination algorithm, was used for CDR3 identification, clonotype clustering and error correction. A nonparametric unseen species model using Euler transformation provided a lower-bound estimate of total TCR beta diversity. Starting from the raw public reads, TCRdb applied fastp trimming at Q25, assembled clones with MiXCR and retained in-frame beta chains. Identical CDR3 protein sequences are pooled into one entry, listed with their most common genes and DNA. The V and J calls come from TCRdb's annotation, not from the publication. The sample table holds about 1.6 million distinct CDR3 sequences, of which about 35% were seen once. Clones ranked in the top ten supply 10% to 12% of the sample.

The CDR3 spans 13 residues, from the cysteine through the phenylalanine. The sequence is cut down to CDR3 DNA, 39 bases in frame from base 1. The trim is 0 bases for V and 8 bases for J, with a gap of 8 bases between the germline ends. According to the germline V gene, CDR1 reads SGDLS and CDR2 reads YYNGEE. The donors were under 40 Caucasian individuals from Russia, aged about 6 to 95 years, who were systemically healthy. Approximately 9.7 milliliters of peripheral blood were drawn from each donor into EDTA-treated Vacutainer tubes. Ficoll-Paque density-gradient centrifugation was used to isolate PBMCs, with at least 7 million per sample. Total RNA was extracted from PBMCs with Trizol reagent, with at least 5.5 micrograms obtained per sample. For every donor, flow cytometry on a PBMC aliquot measured the percentage of naive CD45RAhigh/CD27high T cells. What the research found in general, with its limitations: Estimates of total diversity from one million sequenced T cells were regarded as lower bounds and underestimates. Because profiling used bulk unsorted PBMCs, naive and antigen-experienced compartments could not be compared conclusively. There was a strong correlation between observed TCR beta diversity and the percentage of naive T cells measured by flow cytometry. Compared with the aged group, the long-lived group had more naive CD4+ T cells, fewer expanded clones and increased TCR diversity, a pattern suggesting age selection. Observed TCR beta diversity per million T cells fell roughly linearly with age, and a significant reduction was already apparent by age roughly 41. Because the CMV infection status of the donors was unknown, age-related changes in expanded clonotypes may potentially have been confounded.

The clonotype comes from a woman aged 30 to 39 in good health. The sequencing input was blood. This chain joins TRBV9 to TRBJ1-4, with no reliable assignment of the D segment. The DNA reads as follows: TGTGCCAGCAGCGTAGTAAGCAAGGAAAAACTGTTTTTT. Its product reads: CASSVVSKEKLFF.